Sequencing of this TCR beta chain was carried out in a study of shared clonotypes between healthy human individuals. The CDR3 is made up of 11 amino acids. From germline, CDR1 is SGDLS and CDR2 YYNGEE. The V end was cut by 3 bases, the J end by 12 bases, with 10 bases between. Sequencing was performed with immunoSEQ multiplex PCR; in TCRdb, only in-frame clones are kept and a portion is missing. The sample contains 550,000 to 750,000 clones, about 90% of which appear only once. Naive CD8 cells comprised CD45RO-negative, CCR7-positively selected cells, excluding terminally differentiated effector memory CD45RA+ cells.

The chain employs TRBV9 and TRBJ2-1; D not certain. The sample comprised naive CD8+ T cells sorted from blood. The TCR comes from a man aged 25-45 years in good health. The CDR3 spells CASSDRSGQFF. Here the CDR3 DNA reads TGTGCCAGCAGCGATAGGTCCGGGCAGTTCTTC. The entire variable domain, with the rest obtained from reference TRBV9 and TRBJ2-1, is as follows: DSGVTQTPKHLITATGQRVTLRCSPRSGDLSVYWYQQSLDQGLQFLIQYYNGEERAKGNILERFSAQQFPDLHSELNLSSLELGDSALYFCASSDRSGQFFGPGTRLTVL.